This TCR beta chain was documented in a study of liver allograft versus peripheral blood T cells. Study summary: The authors compared T cell receptor repertoires in transplanted livers with recipients' peripheral blood repertoires. Regarding the study as a whole: Repertoires of T cell receptors in liver allografts reportedly differed from peripheral blood repertoires.

TCRdb recomputed calls from the reads with MiXCR, one row per CDR3 protein. The data show about 16,000 distinct CDR3 sequences, around 21% seen once. This clonotype was seen at least ten times. Antigen: not known. The CDR3 is 14 amino acids. Trimming cost V 10 bases and J 4 bases; bases outside gene matches: 9. The V gene's germline CDR1 is MNHNY and CDR2 SVGAGI (reference sequence). The rearrangement joins TRBV6-6 to TRBJ2-2, with TRBD1 matching over 7 bases. This receptor was obtained from a human patient who had a liver transplant. A subset of T cells may come from the graft donor. The CDR3 protein is CATLRAGGTGELFF. The DNA of the CDR3 is TGTGCCACCCTCCGGGCAGGGGGCACCGGGGAGCTGTTTTTT.